Below, one T cell receptor (beta chain) is given with its context. What it recognizes is unknown. The length of the CDR3 is 16 residues. V was trimmed by 4 bases and J by 4 bases, leaving 19 bases between them. Germline loops: CDR1 MNHEY, CDR2 SMNVEV (reference sequence). The data were taken from a study of shared clonotypes between healthy human individuals. On the study more broadly: Every donor yielded three CD4 naive, three CD4 memory, two CD8 naive and one CD8 memory plate.

In the original analysis: As immunoSEQ supplied junction-only sequences (without quality scores), filtering differed. Here immunoSEQ multiplex PCR was the method, and the copy in TCRdb shows in-frame clones only, minus some. V, J and clone size derive from that table, while D and trimming were established from the DNA sequence. The table includes roughly 2,500,000 clones, roughly 93% detected once. Study observations and caveats: The represented genetic and exposure-history diversity was limited by the small number of donors. Generation probabilities of non-shared clonotypes were lower (relative to those shared by all four donors).

The TCR was taken from a man aged 18 to 29 in good health. Some clones in this sample may be carry-over from other donors' samples. This chain uses TRBV27 with TRBJ1-2; D possibly corresponds to TRBD1 (6 bases). Sequenced sample: naive CD4+ T cells from PBMCs. Subset given: CD45RA+ positively selected. The CDR3: CASSSIHRDGGYGYTF. Here the CDR3 DNA reads TGTGCCAGCAGTTCCATTCACAGGGACGGAGGCTATGGCTACACCTTC.